Each of the 16 T cell receptor beta chains below was sequenced from the same sample in a study of T-cell memory formation after mild COVID-19. Each CDR3 protein gets one entry after TCRdb re-called the 5' RACE reads with MiXCR. The table includes a few hundred thousand distinct CDR3 sequences, less than 25% detected once. Sequencing input: PBMCs or a T cell subset sorted from them (not recorded which). The receptor set was obtained from an adult woman who had mild COVID-19 (a few samples of this study predate the infection). Cell type and time point are not known.

This clonotype was counted a few times. The rearrangement joins TRBV7-2 to TRBJ2-1; D not certain. Germline V gives CDR1 SGHTA, CDR2 FQGNSA. Trimming took 6 bases from V and 1 from J, leaving 1 base between them. This CDR3 region has 11 residues. CDR3 coding DNA: TGTGCCAGCAGGTCCTACAATGAGCAGTTCTTC. It encodes CASRSYNEQFF.

This clonotype has only a few counts. The genes are TRBV3-1 and TRBJ2-7; 9 bases fit TRBD2. With 2 bases clipped from V and 4 bases from J, the junction kept 6 bases outside the gene matches. Germline V lookup: CDR1 LGHDT, CDR2 YNNKEL (reference sequence). This CDR3 contains 15 residues. CDR3 sequence reads: CASSQRTSAEYEQYF. The CDR3 DNA reads TGTGCCAGCAGCCAACGGACTAGCGCCGAGTACGAGCAGTACTTC.

The rearrangement links TRBV7-2 to TRBJ1-3; tentative D call: TRBD1 (5 bases). Trimming took 5 bases from V and 7 from J, leaving 15 bases between them. The CDR3 is 14 amino acids. CDR1 and CDR2 (germline): SGHTA, FQGNSA. CDR3 amino acids: CASSLVGVDNTIYF. CDR3 DNA sequence: TGTGCCAGCAGCCTGGTGGGGGTTGATAACACCATATATTTT.

The chain uses TRBV5-5 and TRBJ2-2; 7 positions agree with TRBD1. The CDR3 covers 14 residues. The V and J ends lost 3 bases and 7 bases, in that order; junction bases with no gene match: 6. The germline V gene has CDR1 SGHKS and CDR2 YYEKEE (reference sequence). The DNA for the CDR3 is TGTGCCAGCAGCTCTACAGGGGTCCGCGGGGAGCTGTTTTTT. This gives the protein CASSSTGVRGELFF.

In this sample, this clonotype turned up a few times. The chain recombines TRBV24-1 with TRBJ2-5, with 7 nucleotides matching TRBD1. J gave up 5 bases and V 9 bases, and 14 bases lay outside the gene matches. The CDR3 loop spans 15 amino acids. The germline V gene encodes CDR1 KGHDR and CDR2 SFDVKD. CDR3 amino acids: CATAKGQRFGETQYF. CDR3 sequence (DNA): TGTGCCACCGCTAAGGGACAGAGATTCGGGGAGACCCAGTACTTC.

This clonotype was counted only a few times. The V call is TRBV24-1, the J call TRBJ2-1; possible D gene TRBD1, 6 bases. Between the trimmed V and J ends, which lost 0 bases and 14 bases, there was a span of 13 bases. There are 13 residues in the CDR3. Germline CDR1 reads KGHDR; CDR2 reads SFDVKD. CDR3 sequence: CATSDLPHRAKFF. In nucleotides, the CDR3 is TGTGCCACCAGTGATTTGCCCCACAGGGCGAAGTTCTTC.

V usage is TRBV20-1 and J usage is TRBJ1-2, with D unresolved. This CDR3 has 14 amino acids. Germline CDR1 reads DFQATT; CDR2 reads SNEGSKA (reference sequence). Trimming took off 6 bases at V and 0 bases at J, with 14 bases between the two ends. The CDR3 DNA follows: TGCAGTGCCTCGAGCCGGAGTTCTAACTATGGCTACACCTTC. This encodes CSASSRSSNYGYTF.

This clonotype has a single count. V and J are TRBV18 and TRBJ2-2, with a possible D match to TRBD1 (6 bases). Trimming pared 0 bases from V and 5 bases from J, leaving 10 bases between. There are 15 residues in the CDR3. Germline loops: CDR1 KGHSH, CDR2 LQKENI. CDR3 bases: TGTGCCAGCTCACCACCGGAAGGGGGAACCGGGGAGCTGTTTTTT. Translating it yields CASSPPEGGTGELFF.

This clonotype appeared a few times. The V call is TRBV2, the J call TRBJ2-2; 12 nucleotides line up with TRBD2. The V gene end was trimmed by 6 bases and the J gene end by 6 bases; junction bases not matched to a gene: 5. The CDR3 is 15 residues long. CDR1 is SNHLY and CDR2 is FYNNEI in the germline V gene. CDR3 sequence (DNA): TGTGCCAGCAGCCTAGCGGGAGGGCTGGCCGGGGAGCTGTTTTTT. Its translation is CASSLAGGLAGELFF.

This chain links TRBV5-6 with TRBJ2-2; 7 bases agree with TRBD1. Per germline, CDR1 SGHDT and CDR2 YYEEEE. This CDR3 spans 14 amino acids. The J segment lost 6 bases and the V segment lost 3 bases, leaving 5 bases of the junction unmatched. The CDR3 reads CASSWGQSAGELFF. The CDR3 nucleotides are TGTGCCAGCAGCTGGGGACAGTCCGCCGGGGAGCTGTTTTTT. Using reference TRBV5-6 and TRBJ2-2 for the parts outside the CDR3, the full variable domain is DAGVTQSPTHLIKTRGQQVTLRCSPKSGHDTVSWYQQALGQGPQFIFQYYEEEERQRGNFPDRFSGHQFPNYSSELNVNALLLGDSALYLCASSWGQSAGELFFGEGSRLTVL.

The CDR3 DNA follows: TGTGCCAGCAGTTTTCAGGGAGGGACTAGCACAGATACGCAGTATTTT. Protein product: CASSFQGGTSTDTQYF. The rearrangement links TRBV5-5 to TRBJ2-3, with 7 nucleotides matching TRBD2. The V gene end was trimmed by 5 bases and the J gene end by 0 bases; junction bases not matched to a gene: 9. Germline CDR1 SGHKS, CDR2 YYEKEE (reference sequence). CDR3 length: 16 amino acids.

The rearrangement joins TRBV6-5 to TRBJ2-3; TRBD2 aligns across 7 bases. In germline, CDR1 is MNHEY, CDR2 SVGAGI. V lost 3 bases and J lost 2; bases outside the gene matches: 5. The CDR3 loop spans 15 amino acids. The DNA of the CDR3 is TGTGCCAGCAGTTATAGCGGGCTACCCACAGATACGCAGTATTTT. Translation gives CASSYSGLPTDTQYF.

This clonotype came up a few times. This chain links TRBV3-1 with TRBJ2-4, with D uncertain. V gave up 1 base and J gave up 9 bases, with 13 bases separating them. This CDR3 region has 14 residues. Looked up from germline, CDR1 is LGHDT and CDR2 is YNNKEL (reference sequence). CDR3 sequence reads: CASSQAPVRPIQYF. CDR3 coding DNA: TGTGCCAGCAGCCAAGCTCCTGTAAGGCCCATTCAGTACTTC.

The chain is built from TRBV2 and TRBJ1-2, with 7 bases identical to TRBD1. The J segment lost 2 bases and the V segment lost 4 bases, leaving 16 bases of the junction unmatched. Germline V gene lookup returns CDR1 SNHLY and CDR2 FYNNEI. The CDR3 runs to 18 residues. This chain's CDR3 is CASSGRLGQPDSNYGYTF. DNA for the CDR3: TGTGCCAGCAGTGGAAGATTGGGACAGCCAGATTCCAACTATGGCTACACCTTC.

The gene calls are TRBV4-3 and TRBJ2-1; D call uncertain. The germline V gene has CDR1 LGHNA and CDR2 YSLEER. The CDR3 loop spans 15 amino acids. V was cut by 0 bases and J by 3 bases, with 9 bases left in between. For the CDR3, the DNA is TGCGCCAGCAGCCAAGATGGAGACCGCTACAATGAGCAGTTCTTC. Protein product: CASSQDGDRYNEQFF.

There are a few counts of this clonotype. The chain recombines TRBV4-1 with TRBJ2-7; 9 bases align to TRBD1. This CDR3 is 17 amino acids long. Germline CDR1 reads MGHRA; CDR2 reads YSYEKL. The V segment lost 0 bases and the J segment 0 bases; nucleotides outside the gene matches: 6. In nucleotides, the CDR3 is TGCGCCAGCAGCCAAGATGAAGTGGACAGGGGCTCCTACGAGCAGTACTTC. It specifies CASSQDEVDRGSYEQYF.